The rows below give T cell receptor beta chains drawn from one sample of a study of blood T cell repertoires in COVID-19. Profiling relied on immunoSEQ multiplex PCR, and the TCRdb table lists in-frame clones only, not all of them. The data hold about 220,000 clones, with about 83% observed a single time. Sequencing used PBMCs or T cells enriched from blood (not recorded which). The receptors originated from a woman in her forties who had recovered from COVID-19. CDR3s include the opening cysteine and the closing phenylalanine or tryptophan. The D gene is left open where the match is weak. Clone size is not always given. Where it is, it says once, few, many or a class for expanded clones.

-	-	TRBV11-3	TRBJ1-6	TGTGCCAGCAGCTTACCAGGGGTTAGACCACCCCTCCACTTT	CASSLPGVRPPLHF
-	-	TRBV28	TRBJ1-2	TGTGCCAGCAACTCGGGTCTAAGTTCCTATGGCTACACCTTC	CASNSGLSSYGYTF
-	once	TRBV11-3	TRBJ2-3	TGTGCCAGCAGCTTAGTTAGCGGAACTAGCACAGATACGCAGTATTTT	CASSLVSGTSTDTQYF
TRBD1	-	TRBV6-2/TRBV6-3	TRBJ2-7	TGTGCCAGCAGTTACTATTCTGGGACAGGGTCCAACGAGCAGTACTTC	CASSYYSGTGSNEQYF
TRBD1	-	TRBV4-2	TRBJ1-4	TGTGCCAGCAGCCAGGAATTGACAGGGGGACTTGCAGCTAATGAAAAACTGTTTTTT	CASSQELTGGLAANEKLFF
-	-	TRBV30	TRBJ2-2	TGTGCCTGGAGGCGCTCGGGTTACACCGGGGAGCTGTTTTTT	CAWRRSGYTGELFF
-	-	TRBV28	TRBJ2-1	TGTGCCAGCAGTTTTGCAGGGGGGTACAATGAGCAGTTCTTC	CASSFAGGYNEQFF
TRBD1	-	TRBV2	TRBJ2-3	TGTGCCAGCAGTGGTCGGGGGACAGGGATGGCAGATACGCAGTATTTT	CASSGRGTGMADTQYF
-	-	TRBV4-1	TRBJ2-5	TGCGCCAGCAGCCAAGATGTGGGGCGCGAAGAGACCCAGTACTTC	CASSQDVGREETQYF
-	-	TRBV11-2	TRBJ1-4	TGTGCCAGCAGCTTAGCGAGGGAAAAACTGTTTTTT	CASSLAREKLFF